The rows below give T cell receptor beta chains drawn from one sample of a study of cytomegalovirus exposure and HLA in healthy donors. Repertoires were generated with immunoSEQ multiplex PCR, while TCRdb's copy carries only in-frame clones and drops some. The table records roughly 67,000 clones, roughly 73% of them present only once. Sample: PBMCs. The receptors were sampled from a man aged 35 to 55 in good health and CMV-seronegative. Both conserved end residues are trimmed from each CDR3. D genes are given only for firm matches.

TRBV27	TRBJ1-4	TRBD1	ASSLMGQRVWATNEKLF
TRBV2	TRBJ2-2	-	ASSIPLGLGELF
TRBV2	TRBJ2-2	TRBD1	ASSGQGSRDTGELF
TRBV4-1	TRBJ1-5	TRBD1	ASSPPDRSNQPQH
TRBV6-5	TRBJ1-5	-	ASSRDAGAQPQH
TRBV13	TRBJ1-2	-	ASSFRRE
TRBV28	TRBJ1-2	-	ASSSPWTEYGYT
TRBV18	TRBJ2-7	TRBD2	ASSTWTSGGPYEQY
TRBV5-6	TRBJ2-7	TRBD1	ASSSGQGSYEQY
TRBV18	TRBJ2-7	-	ASSPSDTREQY
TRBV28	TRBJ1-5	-	ASWQAVNQPQH
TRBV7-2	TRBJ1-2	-	ASSLKAPSMGSYGYT
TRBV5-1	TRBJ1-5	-	ASSIEINQPQH
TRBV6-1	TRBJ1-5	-	ASSEALQGSQPQH
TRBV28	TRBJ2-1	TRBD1	ASVWGQGLDNEQF
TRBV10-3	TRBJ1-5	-	AISESAQPQH
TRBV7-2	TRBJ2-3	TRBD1	ASSRGLYGTDTQY
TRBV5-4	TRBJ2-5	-	ASSLTGSQETQY
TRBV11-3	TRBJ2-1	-	ASSPTLAEPNEQF
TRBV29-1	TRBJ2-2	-	SVDSDTGELF
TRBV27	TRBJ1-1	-	ASSPPRATEAF
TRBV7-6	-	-	ASSGGGPYEQY
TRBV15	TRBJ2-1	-	ATSRDPTWEAPL
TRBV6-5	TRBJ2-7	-	ASNFREYEQY
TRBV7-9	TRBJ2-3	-	ASSWTGRERGDTQY
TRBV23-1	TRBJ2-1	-	ASSQYMGHSSYNEQF
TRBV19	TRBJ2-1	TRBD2	ASRGLAGGAREQF
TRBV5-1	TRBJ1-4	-	ASSLTVGEKLF
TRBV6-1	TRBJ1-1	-	ASHPGWTEAF
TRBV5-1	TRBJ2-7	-	ASSLNAYRGGGEQY
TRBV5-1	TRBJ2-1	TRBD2	ASSLASGRANNEQF
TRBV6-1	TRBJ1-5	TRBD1	ASIWTGDSNQPQH
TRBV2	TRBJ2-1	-	ASRRELYNEQF
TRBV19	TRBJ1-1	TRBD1	ASSIPGTGRAF
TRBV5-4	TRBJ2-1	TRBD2	ASSLAASGKGLEQF
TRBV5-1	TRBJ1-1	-	ASSGGTWMGLNTEAF